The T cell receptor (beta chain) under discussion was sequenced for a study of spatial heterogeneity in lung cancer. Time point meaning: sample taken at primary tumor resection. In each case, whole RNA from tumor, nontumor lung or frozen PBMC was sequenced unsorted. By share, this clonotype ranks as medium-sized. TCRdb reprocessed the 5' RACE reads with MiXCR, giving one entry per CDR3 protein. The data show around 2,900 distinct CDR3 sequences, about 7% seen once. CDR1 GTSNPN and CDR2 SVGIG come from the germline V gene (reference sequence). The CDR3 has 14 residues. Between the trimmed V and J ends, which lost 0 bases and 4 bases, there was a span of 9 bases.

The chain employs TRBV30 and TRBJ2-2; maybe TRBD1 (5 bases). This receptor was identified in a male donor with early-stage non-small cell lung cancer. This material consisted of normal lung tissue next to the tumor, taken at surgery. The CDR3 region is CAWSVNRGTGELFF. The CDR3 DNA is TGTGCCTGGAGTGTTAATAGGGGCACCGGGGAGCTGTTTTTT.